This note documents a single T cell receptor beta chain sequence. What it binds is unknown. This sample was taken from a study of cytomegalovirus exposure and HLA in healthy donors. Study-wide background: There were some 380 genotyped donors. Of these, 75% to 90% fell in the genetic ancestry cluster associated with self-reported Caucasian donors. General study findings and limits: Sequencing had likely introduced a cluster of highly shared sequence variants as an artifact.

A multiplex PCR was run with 60 Vbeta primers and 13 Jbeta primers. Sequencing used immunoSEQ multiplex PCR; TCRdb keeps in-frame clones, though not all of them. The table has under 90,000 clones, around 75% seen once; the top ten hold 2.2%. This TCR was recovered from a man in his forties in good health and CMV-seronegative. Sequencing was performed on PBMCs.

This chain's CDR3 is CASSLASGVGTQYF. Written as DNA, the CDR3 is TGTGCCAGCAGTTTAGCCAGCGGGGTAGGGACCCAGTACTTC. The chain links TRBV27 to TRBJ2-5; 7 positions agree with TRBD2. The CDR3 has 14 amino acids. Germline CDR1 reads MNHEY; CDR2 reads SMNVEV (reference sequence). Trimming removed 2 bases from V and 7 bases from J; junction bases left unmatched: 7.